This T cell receptor beta chain was profiled in a study of blood T cell repertoires in COVID-19. Study overall: The United States, Italy and Spain supplied acute and convalescent COVID-19 samples. Sample material is recorded as cDNA or gDNA derived from T cells, B-cell-depleted T cells, or PBMCs.

The CDR3 spans 15 residues. Germline CDR1 reads MNHEY; CDR2 reads SVGEGT. J gave up 8 bases and V 5 bases, and 14 bases lay outside the gene matches. Methods used by the authors: Nucleated cell counts were estimated from reference gene primer amplification. Sequencing was performed with immunoSEQ multiplex PCR; in TCRdb, only in-frame clones are kept and a portion is missing. Clone size and the V and J calls come from that table; the DNA yielded D and trimming. The data show 200,000 to 300,000 clones, almost 85% seen once. The chain has TRBV6-2 or TRBV6-3 and TRBJ1-2; TRBD1 matches at 7 bases. This TCR derives from a man aged 50 or older with acute or convalescent COVID-19. Sequencing was done on a sample of peripheral blood. The CDR3 spells CASSTRQGATYGYTF. The CDR3 DNA sequence: TGTGCCAGCAGTACCAGACAGGGAGCGACGTACGGCTACACCTTC.